This T cell receptor (beta chain) was sequenced for a study of CD8 T cells in Susac syndrome. This CDR3 comprises 12 residues. Trimming pared 4 bases from V and 4 bases from J, leaving 4 bases between. CDR1 is LGHDT and CDR2 is YNNKEL in the germline V gene (reference sequence). Random hexamers served to reverse transcribe roughly 0.5 to 1 ug RNA. Amplification of the TCR beta CDR3 was carried out by immunoSEQ multiplex PCR, which spanned a total of 54 Vbeta and 13 Jbeta segments. MiXCR, run by TCRdb on the immunoSEQ multiplex PCR reads, gives a single entry per CDR3 protein. The repertoire holds about 120,000 distinct CDR3 sequences, with 94% as singletons. The healthy controls were matched to patients by age and sex. In contrast to the negatively isolated CD8+ and CD4+ T cells, TEMRA cells were FACS-enriched.

The sample was CD4+ T cells from PBMCs. V is TRBV3-1 and J is TRBJ2-2, with D uncertain. This clonotype was sampled from a human donor in good health. The CDR3 nucleotides read TGTGCCAGCAGCCTCCTCACCGGGGAGCTGTTTTTT. Translation gives CASSLLTGELFF.